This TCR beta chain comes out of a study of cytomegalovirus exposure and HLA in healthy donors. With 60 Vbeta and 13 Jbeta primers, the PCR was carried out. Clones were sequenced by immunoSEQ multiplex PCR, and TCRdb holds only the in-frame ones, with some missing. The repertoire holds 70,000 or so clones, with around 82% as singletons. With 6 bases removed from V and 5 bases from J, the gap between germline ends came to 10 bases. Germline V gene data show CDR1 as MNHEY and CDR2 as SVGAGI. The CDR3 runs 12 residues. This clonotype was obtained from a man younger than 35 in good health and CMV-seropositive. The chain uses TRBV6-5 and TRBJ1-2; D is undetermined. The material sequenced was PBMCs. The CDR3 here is CASREGLYGYTF. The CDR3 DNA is TGTGCCAGCAGAGAGGGCCTTTATGGCTACACCTTC.